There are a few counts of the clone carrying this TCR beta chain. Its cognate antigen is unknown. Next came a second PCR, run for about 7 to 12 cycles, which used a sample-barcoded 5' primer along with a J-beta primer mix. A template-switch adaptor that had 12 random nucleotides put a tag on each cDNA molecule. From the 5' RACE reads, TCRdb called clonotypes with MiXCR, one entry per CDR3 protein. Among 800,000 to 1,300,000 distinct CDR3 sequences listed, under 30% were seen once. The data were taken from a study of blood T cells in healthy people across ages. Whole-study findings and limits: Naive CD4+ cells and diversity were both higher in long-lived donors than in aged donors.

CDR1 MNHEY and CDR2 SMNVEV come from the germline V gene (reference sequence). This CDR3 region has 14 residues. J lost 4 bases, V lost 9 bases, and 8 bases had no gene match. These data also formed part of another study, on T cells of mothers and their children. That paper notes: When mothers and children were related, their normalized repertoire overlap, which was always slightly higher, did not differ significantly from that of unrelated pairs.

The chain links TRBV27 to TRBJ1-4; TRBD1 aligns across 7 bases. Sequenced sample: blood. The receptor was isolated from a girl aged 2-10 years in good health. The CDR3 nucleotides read TGTGCCAGTCGCGGGACAGCGAATAATGAAAAACTGTTTTTT. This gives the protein CASRGTANNEKLFF.